These T cell receptor beta chains were read from a single sample in a study of cytomegalovirus exposure and HLA in healthy donors. The method was immunoSEQ multiplex PCR; TCRdb's version includes in-frame clones alone and lacks a portion of them. The sample includes about 110,000 clones, nearly 80% of them seen just once. Sequencing was carried out using PBMCs. Receptor source: a man in his thirties or forties in good health and CMV-seronegative. Both conserved end residues are part of each CDR3. A D gene is named only where the DNA matches it firmly. Expanded clones are given a class, and other clones once, few, many or no size at all.

D: -
J: TRBJ1-3
size: -
V: TRBV28
CDR3: CASSKDRQWPSGNTIYF
DNA: TGTGCCAGCAGTAAAGATCGTCAATGGCCCTCTGGAAACACCATATATTTT

D: TRBD2
J: TRBJ2-1
size: few
V: TRBV5-1
CDR3: CASGPSGGFNEQFF
DNA: TGCGCCAGCGGTCCCTCGGGGGGTTTCAATGAGCAGTTCTTC

D: TRBD1
J: TRBJ1-2
size: -
V: TRBV23-1
CDR3: CASSQFRDRDVRNGYTF
DNA: TGCGCCAGCAGCCAGTTCCGGGACAGGGACGTGCGGAATGGCTACACCTTC

D: -
J: TRBJ1-1
size: few
V: TRBV19
CDR3: CASRLPGEAFF
DNA: TGTGCCAGCCGACTGCCTGGTGAAGCTTTCTTT

D: TRBD1
J: TRBJ1-2
size: -
V: TRBV5-1
CDR3: CASSTRDRDGYTF
DNA: TGCGCCAGCAGCACCCGGGACAGGGATGGCTACACCTTC

D: TRBD1
J: TRBJ2-7
size: -
V: TRBV15
CDR3: CATSSGQGESYEQYF
DNA: TGTGCCACCAGCAGCGGACAGGGAGAATCCTACGAGCAGTACTTC

D: TRBD1
J: TRBJ1-2
size: -
V: TRBV11-2
CDR3: CASSLVQGAYGYTF
DNA: TGTGCCAGCAGCTTAGTTCAGGGGGCGTATGGCTACACCTTC

D: -
J: TRBJ1-4
size: -
V: TRBV27
CDR3: CATAGLTKEKLFF
DNA: TGTGCCACCGCCGGACTAACTAAGGAAAAACTGTTTTTT

D: TRBD1
J: TRBJ2-7
size: -
V: TRBV6-6
CDR3: CASSTGTALYEQYF
DNA: TGTGCCAGCAGTACCGGGACAGCCCTATACGAGCAGTACTTC

D: TRBD2
J: TRBJ2-1
size: -
V: TRBV29-1
CDR3: CSVVWRGTYNEQFF
DNA: TGCAGCGTTGTCTGGCGGGGGACCTACAATGAGCAGTTCTTC

D: TRBD1
J: TRBJ2-7
size: -
V: TRBV6-1
CDR3: CASSETGTEYEQYF
DNA: TGTGCCAGCAGTGAAACCGGGACAGAGTACGAGCAGTACTTC

D: -
J: TRBJ2-3
size: once
V: TRBV21-1
CDR3: CASSKETGISDTQYF
DNA: TGTGCCAGCAGCAAGGAGACAGGTATATCAGATACGCAGTATTTT

D: -
J: TRBJ2-2
size: -
V: TRBV2
CDR3: CASSAQGNVNTGELFF
DNA: TGTGCCAGCAGTGCGCAGGGCAACGTGAACACCGGGGAGCTGTTTTTT

D: -
J: TRBJ1-5
size: -
V: TRBV7-2
CDR3: CASSLAPGQPQHF
DNA: TGTGCCAGCAGCTTAGCCCCGGGGCAGCCCCAGCATTTT

D: -
J: TRBJ2-7
size: -
V: TRBV18
CDR3: CASSPSDRLSRYEQYF
DNA: TGTGCCAGCTCACCATCTGACAGGCTATCCCGGTACGAGCAGTACTTC

D: -
J: TRBJ2-1
size: -
V: TRBV28
CDR3: CASSSREWAYNEQFF
DNA: TGTGCCAGCAGTTCCCGGGAGTGGGCTTACAATGAGCAGTTCTTC

D: -
J: TRBJ2-3
size: -
V: TRBV5-1
CDR3: CASSLMAAGWDRTPRKDTQYF
DNA: TGCGCCAGCAGCTTGATGGCAGCGGGCTGGGATAGGACACCCAGGAAGGATACGCAGTATTTT

D: TRBD1
J: TRBJ2-7
size: once
V: TRBV19
CDR3: CASSKQGSYEQYF
DNA: TGTGCCAGTAGTAAACAGGGGTCCTACGAGCAGTACTTC

D: TRBD1
J: TRBJ2-5
size: -
V: TRBV28
CDR3: CASSFGTAIQETQYF
DNA: TGTGCCAGCAGTTTCGGGACAGCCATCCAAGAGACCCAGTACTTC

D: -
J: TRBJ1-6
size: -
V: TRBV6-5
CDR3: CASSSLGVYNSPLHF
DNA: TGTGCCAGCAGTTCTCTCGGGGTTTATAATTCACCCCTCCACTTT

D: TRBD1
J: TRBJ1-6
size: -
V: TRBV30
CDR3: CAWGGTVNSPLHF
DNA: TGTGCCTGGGGGGGGACAGTTAATTCACCCCTCCACTTT

D: TRBD1
J: TRBJ2-7
size: -
V: TRBV19
CDR3: CASSISPGGTYEQYF
DNA: TGTGCCAGTAGTATATCTCCAGGGGGTACCTACGAGCAGTACTTC

D: -
J: TRBJ2-2
size: -
V: TRBV5-8
CDR3: CASSLQDGGTGELFF
DNA: TGTGCCAGCAGCTTACAGGATGGTGGGACCGGGGAGCTGTTTTTT

D: -
J: TRBJ2-3
size: -
V: TRBV18
CDR3: CASSPRVGSNTDTQYF
DNA: TGTGCCAGCTCACCCAGGGTTGGCAGCAACACAGATACGCAGTATTTT

D: -
J: TRBJ2-4
size: -
V: TRBV5-1
CDR3: CASSPAVGGLAKNIQYF
DNA: TGCGCCAGCAGCCCGGCCGTCGGGGGGCTAGCCAAAAACATTCAGTACTTC